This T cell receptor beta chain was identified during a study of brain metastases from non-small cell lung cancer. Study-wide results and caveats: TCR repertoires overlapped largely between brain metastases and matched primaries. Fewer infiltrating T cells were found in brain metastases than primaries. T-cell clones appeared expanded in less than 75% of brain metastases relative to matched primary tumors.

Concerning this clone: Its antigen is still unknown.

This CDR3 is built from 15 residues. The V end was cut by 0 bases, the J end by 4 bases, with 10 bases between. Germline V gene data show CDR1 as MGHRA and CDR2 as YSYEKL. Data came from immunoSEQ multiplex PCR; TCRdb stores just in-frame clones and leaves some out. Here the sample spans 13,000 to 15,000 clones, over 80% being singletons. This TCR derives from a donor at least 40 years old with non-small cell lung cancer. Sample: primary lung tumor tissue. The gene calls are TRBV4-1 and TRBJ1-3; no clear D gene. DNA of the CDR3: TGCGCCAGCAGCCAAGATCCACATGAGGGAAACACCATATATTTT. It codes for CASSQDPHEGNTIYF.